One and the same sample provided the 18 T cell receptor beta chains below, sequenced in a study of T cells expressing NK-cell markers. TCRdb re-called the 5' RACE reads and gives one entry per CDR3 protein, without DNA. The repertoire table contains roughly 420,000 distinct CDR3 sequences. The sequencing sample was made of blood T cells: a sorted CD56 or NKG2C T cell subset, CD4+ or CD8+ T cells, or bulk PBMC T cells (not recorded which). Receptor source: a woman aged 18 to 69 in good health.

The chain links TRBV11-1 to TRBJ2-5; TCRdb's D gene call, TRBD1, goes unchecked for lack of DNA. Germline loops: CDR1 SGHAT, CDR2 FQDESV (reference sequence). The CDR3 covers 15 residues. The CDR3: CASSLWDRDQETQYF. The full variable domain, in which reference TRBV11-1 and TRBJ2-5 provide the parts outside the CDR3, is EAEVAQSPRYKITEKSQAVAFWCDPISGHATLYWYRQILGQGPELLVQFQDESVVDDSQLPKDRFSAERLKGVDSTLKIQPAELGDSAMYLCASSLWDRDQETQYFGPGTRLLVL.

The CDR3 spells CSARVEPNREAFF. The chain uses TRBV20-1 and TRBJ1-1. Germline CDR1 and CDR2: DFQATT and SNEGSKA (reference sequence). This CDR3 region has 13 residues.

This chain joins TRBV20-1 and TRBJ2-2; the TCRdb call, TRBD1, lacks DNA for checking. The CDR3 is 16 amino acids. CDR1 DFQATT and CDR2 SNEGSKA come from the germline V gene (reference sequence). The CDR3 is CSVSRRDRMNTGELFF.

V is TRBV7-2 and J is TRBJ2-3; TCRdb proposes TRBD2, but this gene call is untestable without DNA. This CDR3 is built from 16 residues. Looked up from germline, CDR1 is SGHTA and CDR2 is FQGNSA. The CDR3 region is CASSISSGSGADTQYF.

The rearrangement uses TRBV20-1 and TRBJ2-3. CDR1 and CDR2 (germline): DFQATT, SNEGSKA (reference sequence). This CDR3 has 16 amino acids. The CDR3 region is CSARDRAFRDTDTQYF.

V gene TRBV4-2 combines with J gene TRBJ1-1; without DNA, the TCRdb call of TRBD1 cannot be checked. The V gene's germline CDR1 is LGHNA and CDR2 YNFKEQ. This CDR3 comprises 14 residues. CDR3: CASSRGGGGVEAFF.

This chain's CDR3 is CSAPSQGLNTEAFF. The chain uses TRBV29-1 and TRBJ1-1; TCRdb lists TRBD1, though no DNA is available to test this call. The CDR3 loop spans 14 amino acids. Germline CDR1 and CDR2: SQVTM and ANQGSEA.

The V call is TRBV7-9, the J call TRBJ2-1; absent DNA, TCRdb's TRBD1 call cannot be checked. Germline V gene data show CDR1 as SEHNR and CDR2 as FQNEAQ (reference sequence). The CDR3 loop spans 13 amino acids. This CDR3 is CASSFRQEAEQFF.

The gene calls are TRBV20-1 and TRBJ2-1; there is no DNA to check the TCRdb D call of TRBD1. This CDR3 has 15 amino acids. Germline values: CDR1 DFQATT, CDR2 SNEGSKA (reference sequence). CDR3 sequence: CSAEPVGGDYNEQFF.

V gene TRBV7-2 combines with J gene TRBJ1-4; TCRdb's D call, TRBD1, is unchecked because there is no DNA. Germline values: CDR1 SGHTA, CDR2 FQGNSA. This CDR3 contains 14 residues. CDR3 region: CASSRSPGGEKLFF.

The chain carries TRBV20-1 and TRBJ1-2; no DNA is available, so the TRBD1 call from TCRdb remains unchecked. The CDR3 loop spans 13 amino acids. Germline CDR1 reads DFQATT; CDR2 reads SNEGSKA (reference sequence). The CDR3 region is CSARTGDRYGYTF.

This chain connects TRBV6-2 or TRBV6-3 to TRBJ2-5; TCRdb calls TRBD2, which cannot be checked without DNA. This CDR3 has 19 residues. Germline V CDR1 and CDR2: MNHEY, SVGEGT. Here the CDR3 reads CASSYSTGTSGGSQETQYF.

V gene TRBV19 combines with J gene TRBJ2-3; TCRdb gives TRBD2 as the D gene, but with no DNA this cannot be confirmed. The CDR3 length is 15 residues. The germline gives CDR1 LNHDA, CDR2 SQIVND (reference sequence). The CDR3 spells CASSKRGAGTDTQYF. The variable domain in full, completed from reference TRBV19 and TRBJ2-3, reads DGGITQSPKYLFRKEGQNVTLSCEQNLNHDAMYWYRQDPGQGLRLIYYSQIVNDFQKGDIAEGYSVSREKKESFPLTVTSAQKNPTAFYLCASSKRGAGTDTQYFGPGTRLTVL.

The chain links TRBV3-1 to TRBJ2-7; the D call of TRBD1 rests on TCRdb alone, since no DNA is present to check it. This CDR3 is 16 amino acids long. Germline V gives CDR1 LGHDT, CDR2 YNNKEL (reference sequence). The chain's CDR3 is CASRPPPRDPAYEQYF.

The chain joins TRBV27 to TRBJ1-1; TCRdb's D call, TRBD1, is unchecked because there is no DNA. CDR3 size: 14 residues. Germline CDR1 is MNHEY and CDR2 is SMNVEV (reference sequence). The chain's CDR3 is CASSLTPWVTEAFF.

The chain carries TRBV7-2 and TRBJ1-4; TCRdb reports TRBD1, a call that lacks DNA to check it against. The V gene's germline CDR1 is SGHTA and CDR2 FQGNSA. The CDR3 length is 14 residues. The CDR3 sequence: CASSGNRRDEKLFF.

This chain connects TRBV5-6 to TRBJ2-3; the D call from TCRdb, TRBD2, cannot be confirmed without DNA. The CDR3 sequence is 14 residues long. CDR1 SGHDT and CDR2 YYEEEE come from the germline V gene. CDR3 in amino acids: CASTSGGAGYTQYF.

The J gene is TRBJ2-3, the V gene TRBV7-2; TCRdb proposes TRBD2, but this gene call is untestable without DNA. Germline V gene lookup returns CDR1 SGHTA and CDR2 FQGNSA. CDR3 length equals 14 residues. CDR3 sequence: CASSHGGPADTQYF.